This T cell receptor beta chain was captured by sequencing in a study of OX40 agonist ivuxolimab in advanced cancers. Background on the study: The diagnoses of dose-escalation patients were hepatocellular carcinoma, melanoma, renal cell or head and neck cancer. Three dose-escalation patients had partial responses: one with hepatocellular carcinoma and two with cutaneous melanoma. Study-level findings and limits: Some nonresponders additionally presented with little normalized T-cell clonal expansion. At 0.1 to 3.0 mg/kg and by week 6, CD4+ and CD8+ T cells in the blood had expanded clonally.

Per germline, CDR1 LNHDA and CDR2 SQIVND (reference sequence). The CDR3 extends over 14 amino acids. With 6 bases removed from V and 5 bases from J, the gap between germline ends came to 17 bases. Turning to this clone: Its specificity is not known.

The repertoire was sequenced with immunoSEQ multiplex PCR; TCRdb's copy has only in-frame clones and lacks some. The sample has around 20,000 clones; roughly four fifths are singletons. The material was CD4+ or CD8+ T cells sorted from blood, obtained in a trial of the OX40 agonist ivuxolimab. The receptor was isolated from an adult with an advanced solid tumor such as melanoma, head and neck, liver or kidney cancer. V usage is TRBV19 and J usage is TRBJ2-7; perhaps TRBD1 as D (6 bases). Written as DNA, the CDR3 is TGTGCCAGTAGCCACCGGACAGATTCTGACGAGCAGTACTTC. The encoded protein is CASSHRTDSDEQYF.